One sample yielded the 20 T cell receptor beta chains listed below, sequenced in a study of blood T cell repertoires in COVID-19. The table came from immunoSEQ multiplex PCR; TCRdb's copy has only in-frame clones and leaves some out. The sample lists roughly 150,000 clones; roughly 88% were seen once. Sequencing used PBMCs or T cells enriched from blood (not recorded which). The receptors come from an older man who had been exposed to COVID-19.

The V call is TRBV7-3, the J call TRBJ1-3; D ambiguous. The V and J ends lost 1 base and 4 bases respectively, with 8 bases between them. The CDR3 covers 14 residues. Germline assignment: CDR1 SGHTA and CDR2 FQGTGA. The CDR3 loop reads CASSLNSVGNTIYF. The CDR3 region has the DNA TGTGCCAGCAGCTTAAACAGTGTCGGAAACACCATATATTTT.

The rearrangement joins TRBV7-2 to TRBJ2-7, with 7 bases identical to TRBD1. The CDR3 is 15 residues long. Per germline, CDR1 SGHTA and CDR2 FQGNSA. V lost 1 base, J lost 3 bases, and 6 bases stayed unmatched. CDR3 sequence: CASSLGGTEFYEQYF. In nucleotides, the CDR3 is TGTGCCAGCAGCTTAGGTGGGACAGAATTCTACGAGCAGTACTTC.

The chain couples TRBV7-6 to TRBJ2-1; D might be TRBD2 (6 bases). With 3 bases removed from V and 1 base from J, the gap between germline ends came to 10 bases. The length of the CDR3 is 15 residues. Germline V gene data show CDR1 as SGHVS and CDR2 as FNYEAQ. The CDR3 is CASSLISGSYNEQFF. The CDR3 region has the DNA TGTGCCAGCAGCTTGATTAGCGGATCCTACAATGAGCAGTTCTTC.

This clone has just one count. The chain links TRBV29-1 to TRBJ1-2; tentative D call: TRBD1 (5 bases). Germline V gene sequence: CDR1 SQVTM, CDR2 ANQGSEA. The CDR3 totals 13 residues. Trimming took 5 bases from V and 0 from J, leaving 10 bases between them. The CDR3 sequence is CSVLKGANYGYTF. The CDR3 bases are TGCAGCGTTCTCAAAGGGGCTAACTATGGCTACACCTTC.

The chain has TRBV5-4 and TRBJ2-5; 9 bases are a match to TRBD1. Looked up from germline, CDR1 is SGHNT and CDR2 is YYREEE (reference sequence). The CDR3 is 15 amino acids. The V segment lost 0 bases and the J segment 5 bases; nucleotides outside the gene matches: 5. CDR3 DNA sequence: TGTGCCAGCAGCTTGGACAGGGGGCGAATGGAGACCCAGTACTTC. It yields the protein CASSLDRGRMETQYF. Filled out from reference TRBV5-4 and TRBJ2-5, the complete variable domain reads ETGVTQSPTHLIKTRGQQVTLRCSSQSGHNTVSWYQQALGQGPQFIFQYYREEENGRGNFPPRFSGLQFPNYSSELNVNALELDDSALYLCASSLDRGRMETQYFGPGTRLLVL.

The gene calls are TRBV27 and TRBJ1-3, with D perhaps TRBD1 (6 bases). Germline V gene data show CDR1 as MNHEY and CDR2 as SMNVEV (reference sequence). V was clipped by 0 bases and J by 7 bases, with 7 bases between them. The length of the CDR3 is 13 residues. CDR3 loop: CASSLSRGNTIYF. In nucleotides, the CDR3 is TGTGCCAGCAGTTTATCGAGGGGGAACACCATATATTTT.

The chain couples TRBV7-8 to TRBJ1-5; D is possibly TRBD1 (5 bases). Germline V gene data show CDR1 as SGHVS and CDR2 as FQNEAQ. V lost 2 bases to trimming and J lost 6 bases, with 17 bases between them. This CDR3 has 16 amino acids. The CDR3 reads CASSLQGADLGQPQHF. For the CDR3, the DNA is TGTGCCAGCAGCTTACAGGGTGCTGATCTGGGTCAGCCCCAGCATTTT.

This clone was observed once. The J gene is TRBJ1-6, the V gene TRBV2, with 7 bases identical to TRBD1. Trimming took 3 bases from V and 7 from J; bases not matched to a gene: 3. The germline CDR1 and CDR2 sequences are SNHLY and FYNNEI. CDR3 length equals 14 residues. CDR3 bases: TGTGCCAGCAGTGAGGGCAGGGGGAATTCACCCCTCCACTTT. Protein sequence: CASSEGRGNSPLHF.

The chain couples TRBV3-1 (or the pseudogene TRBV3-2) to TRBJ2-3, with 12 bases lining up with TRBD2. V shed 8 bases, J shed 9 bases, and the junction held 6 bases outside the gene matches. The CDR3 has 13 residues. Germline CDR1 reads LGHDT; CDR2 reads YNNKEL (reference sequence). This CDR3 reads CASRRLAGETQYF. The CDR3 DNA is TGTGCCAGCCGGCGACTAGCGGGGGAGACGCAGTATTTT.

The chain is built from TRBV29-1 and TRBJ1-2; TRBD1 matches 10 bases. The ends lost 6 bases at V and 4 bases at J; junction bases unmatched: 5. The CDR3 has 13 residues. Germline V gene data show CDR1 as SQVTM and CDR2 as ANQGSEA. In nucleotides, the CDR3 is TGCAGCGTCTCGACAGGGGGCACCTATGGCTACACCTTC. Translation gives CSVSTGGTYGYTF.

This clone was seen once. The gene calls are TRBV2 and TRBJ1-2, with a weak D call TRBD1 (5 bases). The CDR3 covers 12 residues. Trimming left V 10 bases short and J 6 bases short, with 15 bases between. The germline V gene encodes CDR1 SNHLY and CDR2 FYNNEI. The CDR3 protein is CAIRVGIHGYTF. CDR3 nucleotides: TGTGCCATCAGGGTCGGTATACATGGCTACACCTTC. Looking up the rest from reference TRBV2 and TRBJ1-2 gives the full variable domain: EPEVTQTPSHQVTQMGQEVILRCVPISNHLYFYWYRQILGQKVEFLVSFYNNEISEKSEIFDDQFSVERPDGSNFTLKIRSTKLEDSAMYFCAIRVGIHGYTFGSGTRLTVV.

This chain joins TRBV19 and TRBJ1-2, with 9 bases fitting TRBD1. The CDR3 is made up of 14 amino acids. Trimming cost V 7 bases and J 6 bases; bases outside gene matches: 9. Germline CDR1 is LNHDA and CDR2 is SQIVND (reference sequence). The CDR3 DNA follows: TGTGCCAGTAAGAGGACAGGGGTGGGGAATGGCTACACCTTC. Residues: CASKRTGVGNGYTF.

This clone occurred a few times. This chain connects TRBV10-3 to TRBJ2-7; TRBD1 aligns across 10 bases. The CDR3 is 17 residues long. Losses at the gene ends were 5 bases for V and 0 bases for J; bases not matched to a gene: 10. CDR1 ENHRY and CDR2 SYGVKD come from the germline V gene. CDR3 loop: CAISTPLGTGASYEQYF. The DNA of the CDR3 is TGTGCCATCAGTACTCCGCTTGGGACAGGGGCCTCCTACGAGCAGTACTTC.

The chain combines TRBV7-2 with TRBJ2-3; 8 bases line up with TRBD1. Germline CDR1 is SGHTA and CDR2 is FQGNSA. CDR3 length equals 17 residues. V lost 2 bases to trimming and J lost 4 bases; unmatched junction nucleotides: 11. CDR3 sequence reads: CASSLHAGQGLSDTQYF. The DNA of the CDR3 is TGTGCCAGCAGCTTACATGCAGGACAGGGCCTGTCAGATACGCAGTATTTT.

This chain links TRBV7-6 with TRBJ1-1; TRBD1 aligns across 11 bases. Unmatched junction bases numbered 5, after V lost 2 bases and J lost 0 bases. CDR1 is SGHVS, CDR2 FNYEAQ, per germline. The CDR3 covers 17 residues. The CDR3 loop reads CASSLYGQGAVNTEAFF. In nucleotides, the CDR3 is TGTGCCAGCAGCTTATACGGACAGGGGGCGGTGAACACTGAAGCTTTCTTT.

V gene TRBV29-1 combines with J gene TRBJ1-6, with D possibly TRBD1 on 6 matching bases. V was pared by 8 bases and J by 5 bases, with 13 bases between. Germline CDR1 SQVTM, CDR2 ANQGSEA. The CDR3 has 13 residues. CDR3 amino acids: CSYKKGDNSPLHF. As DNA, the CDR3 is TGCAGCTATAAGAAGGGGGATAATTCACCCCTCCACTTT.

This clone was picked up one time. The V call is TRBV5-1, the J call TRBJ1-2; maybe TRBD1 (6 bases). The CDR3 runs 14 residues. Trimming shortened V by 4 bases and J by 3 bases, and 13 bases separated the two germline ends. CDR1 is SGHRS, CDR2 YFSETQ, per germline. The CDR3 nucleotides are TGCGCCAGCAGCAAGGATACAGGGCACTATGGCTACACCTTC. This translates into CASSKDTGHYGYTF.

This clone was seen only a few times. V and J are TRBV7-9 and TRBJ2-3, with TRBD2 as a possible D gene (5 bases). Between the trimmed V and J ends, which lost 5 bases and 3 bases, there was a span of 9 bases. In germline, CDR1 is SEHNR, CDR2 FQNEAQ (reference sequence). The CDR3 is 13 residues long. The CDR3 is CASSPRRTDTQYF. Written as DNA, the CDR3 is TGTGCCAGCAGCCCCAGGAGGACAGATACGCAGTATTTT.

This clone appeared once. The V and J genes are TRBV3-1 (or the pseudogene TRBV3-2) and TRBJ2-7; TRBD2 is a possible D gene (6 bases). Germline CDR1 reads LGHDT; CDR2 reads YNNKEL (reference sequence). V was cut by 4 bases and J by 3 bases, with 13 bases left in between. The CDR3 extends over 14 amino acids. In DNA, the CDR3 is TGTGCCAGCAGCCTAATGGGAGGTCTCTACGAGCAGTACTTC. Amino acid sequence: CASSLMGGLYEQYF.

This chain joins TRBV7-7 and TRBJ2-1; TRBD2 matches at 11 bases. Trimming at V came to 1 base and at J to 7 bases, leaving 9 bases not matched to a gene. Germline-derived CDR1 and CDR2 are SSHAT and FNYEAQ (reference sequence). This CDR3 has 17 residues. This chain's CDR3 is CASSLVPTSGSINEQFF. CDR3 nucleotides: TGTGCCAGCAGCTTAGTTCCTACTAGCGGGAGTATTAATGAGCAGTTCTTC.